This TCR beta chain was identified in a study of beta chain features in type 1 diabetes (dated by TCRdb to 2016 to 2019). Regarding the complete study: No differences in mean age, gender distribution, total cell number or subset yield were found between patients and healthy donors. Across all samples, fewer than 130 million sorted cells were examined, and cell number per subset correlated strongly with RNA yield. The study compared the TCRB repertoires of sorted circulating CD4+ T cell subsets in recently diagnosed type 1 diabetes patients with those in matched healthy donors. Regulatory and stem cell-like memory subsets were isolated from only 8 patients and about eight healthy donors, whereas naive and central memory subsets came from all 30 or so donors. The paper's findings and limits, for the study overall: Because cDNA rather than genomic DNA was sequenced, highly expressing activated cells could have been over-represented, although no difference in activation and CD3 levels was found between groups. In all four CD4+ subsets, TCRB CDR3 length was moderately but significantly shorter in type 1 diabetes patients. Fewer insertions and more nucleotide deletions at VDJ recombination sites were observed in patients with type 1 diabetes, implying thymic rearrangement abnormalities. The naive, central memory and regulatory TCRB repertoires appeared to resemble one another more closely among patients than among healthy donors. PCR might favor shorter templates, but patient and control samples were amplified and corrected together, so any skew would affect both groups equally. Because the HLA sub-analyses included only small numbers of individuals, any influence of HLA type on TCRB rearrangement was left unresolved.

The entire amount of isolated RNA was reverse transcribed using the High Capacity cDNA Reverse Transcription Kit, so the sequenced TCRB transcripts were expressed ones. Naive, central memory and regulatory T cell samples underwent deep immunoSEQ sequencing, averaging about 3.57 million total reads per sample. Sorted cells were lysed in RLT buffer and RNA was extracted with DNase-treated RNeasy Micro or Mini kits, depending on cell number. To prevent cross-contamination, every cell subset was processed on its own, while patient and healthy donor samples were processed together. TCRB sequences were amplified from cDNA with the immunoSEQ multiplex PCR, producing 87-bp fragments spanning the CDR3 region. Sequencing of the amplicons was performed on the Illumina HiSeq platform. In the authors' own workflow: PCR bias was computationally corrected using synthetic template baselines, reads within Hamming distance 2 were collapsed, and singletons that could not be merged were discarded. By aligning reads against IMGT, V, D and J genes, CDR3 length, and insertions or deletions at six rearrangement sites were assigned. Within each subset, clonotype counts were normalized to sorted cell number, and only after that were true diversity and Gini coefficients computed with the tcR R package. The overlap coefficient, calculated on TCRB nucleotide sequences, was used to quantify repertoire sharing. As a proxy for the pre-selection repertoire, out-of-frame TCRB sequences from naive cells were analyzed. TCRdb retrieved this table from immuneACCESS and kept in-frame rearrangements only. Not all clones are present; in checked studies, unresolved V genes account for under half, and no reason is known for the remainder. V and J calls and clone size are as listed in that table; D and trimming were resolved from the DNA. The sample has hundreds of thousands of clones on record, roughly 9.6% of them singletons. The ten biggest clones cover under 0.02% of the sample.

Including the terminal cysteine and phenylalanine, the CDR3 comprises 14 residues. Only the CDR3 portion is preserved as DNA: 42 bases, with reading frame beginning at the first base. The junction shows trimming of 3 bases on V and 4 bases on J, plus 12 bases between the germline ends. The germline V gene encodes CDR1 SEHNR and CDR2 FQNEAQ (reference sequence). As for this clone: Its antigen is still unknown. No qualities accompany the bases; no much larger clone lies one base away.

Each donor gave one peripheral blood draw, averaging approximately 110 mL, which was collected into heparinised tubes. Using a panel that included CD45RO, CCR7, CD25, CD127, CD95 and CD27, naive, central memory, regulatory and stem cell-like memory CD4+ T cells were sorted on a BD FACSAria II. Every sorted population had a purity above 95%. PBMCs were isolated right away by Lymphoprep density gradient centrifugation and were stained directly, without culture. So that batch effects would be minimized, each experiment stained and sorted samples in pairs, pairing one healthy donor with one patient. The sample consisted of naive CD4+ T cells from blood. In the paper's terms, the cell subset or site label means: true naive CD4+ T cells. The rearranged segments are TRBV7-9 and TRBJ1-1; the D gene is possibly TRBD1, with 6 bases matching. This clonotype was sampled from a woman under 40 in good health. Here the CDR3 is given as CASSFPGGGTEAFF. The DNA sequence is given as TGTGCCAGCAGCTTTCCTGGGGGCGGCACTGAAGCTTTCTTT. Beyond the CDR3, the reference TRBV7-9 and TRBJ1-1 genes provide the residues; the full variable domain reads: DTGVSQNPRHKITKRGQNVTFRCDPISEHNRLYWYRQTLGQGPEFLTYFQNEAQLEKSRLLSDRFSAERPKGSFSTLEIQRTEQGDSAMYLCASSFPGGGTEAFFGQGTRLTVV.